This T cell receptor (beta chain) emerged from a study of shared clonotypes between healthy human individuals. The CDR3 has 13 amino acids. Trimming removed 1 base from V and 3 bases from J; junction bases left unmatched: 2. CDR1 and CDR2 (germline): GTSNPN, SVGIG (reference sequence). Concerning this clone itself: The same CDR3 can be traced to other DNA sequences in this sample.

Sequencing used immunoSEQ multiplex PCR; TCRdb keeps in-frame clones, though not all of them. The data contain about 2 million clones, about 95% of them seen just once; the ten biggest clones take up 0.1% to 0.15%. The chain couples TRBV30 to TRBJ1-1; 7 bases fit TRBD1. Sequencing was performed on naive CD4+ T cells sorted from blood. Regarding subset: CD45RA+ positively selected. The source of this sequence is a man aged 18 to 35 in good health. The chain's CDR3 is CAWSAGGDTEAFF. CDR3 DNA: TGTGCCTGGAGTGCAGGGGGGGACACTGAAGCTTTCTTT.